The 20 T cell receptor beta chains listed next were all sequenced from one sample in a study of chemoradiotherapy in HPV16-positive cancers. Generated by immunoSEQ multiplex PCR, the TCRdb table keeps only in-frame clones and is missing some. Of around 3,500 clones listed, roughly 94% are singletons. This specimen consisted of tumor tissue, obtained from a patient who underwent chemoradiotherapy. These receptors were obtained from a human donor with HPV-associated anogenital cancer.

This chain connects TRBV15 to TRBJ1-5; no reliable D call. CDR1 LNHNV and CDR2 YYDKDF come from the germline V gene (reference sequence). Trimming removed 8 bases from V and 0 bases from J, with 8 bases in between. This CDR3 has 13 residues. The CDR3 coding sequence is TGTGCCACCCAAGCGGATAGCAATCAGCCCCAGCATTTT. Its protein product is CATQADSNQPQHF.

The rearrangement links TRBV19 to TRBJ1-6; no clear D. The CDR3 covers 14 residues. The germline gives CDR1 LNHDA, CDR2 SQIVND (reference sequence). Trimming pared 3 bases from V and 6 bases from J, leaving 9 bases between. The CDR3 DNA is TGTGCCAGTAGTATTTCTACAGTTAATTCACCCCTCCACTTT. Protein sequence: CASSISTVNSPLHF.

V and J are TRBV19 and TRBJ2-5, with a possible D match to TRBD2 (5 bases). V shed 3 bases and J shed 2 bases, with 10 bases lying between them. Per the germline V gene, CDR1 is LNHDA and CDR2 is SQIVND (reference sequence). This CDR3 region has 14 residues. The CDR3 DNA sequence: TGTGCCAGTAGTATCCGGGGAATACAAGAGACCCAGTACTTC. Translation: CASSIRGIQETQYF.

The chain combines TRBV6-1 with TRBJ2-7; D call uncertain. V was shortened by 8 bases and J by 0 bases, with 2 bases between the two germline ends. Germline lookup yields CDR1 MNHNS and CDR2 SASEGT. The CDR3 is 10 residues long. The chain's CDR3 is CASGSYEQYF. CDR3 bases: TGTGCCAGCGGCTCCTACGAGCAGTACTTC.

This clone appeared a single time. This chain joins TRBV5-8 and TRBJ2-7; D ambiguous. The V end lost 1 base, the J end lost 4 bases, and 9 bases lay between the germline ends. The germline gives CDR1 SGHTS, CDR2 YDEGEE. The CDR3 is made up of 13 amino acids. This CDR3 reads CASSLYGQYEQYF. The CDR3 nucleotides are TGTGCCAGCAGCTTGTATGGGCAGTACGAGCAGTACTTC.

V gene TRBV5-8 combines with J gene TRBJ1-6, with 7 bases aligning to TRBD1. CDR3 length equals 15 residues. Germline loops: CDR1 SGHTS, CDR2 YDEGEE. V shed 4 bases, J shed 3 bases, and the junction held 4 bases outside the gene matches. The CDR3 nucleotides read TGTGCCAGCAGCCCGGGACAGAACTATAATTCACCCCTCCACTTT. Encoded protein: CASSPGQNYNSPLHF.

The rearrangement joins TRBV9 to TRBJ2-1, with TRBD2 as a possible D gene (6 bases). Germline values: CDR1 SGDLS, CDR2 YYNGEE. Trimming stripped 8 bases from V and 7 bases from J, with 13 bases between. The CDR3 is made up of 12 amino acids. Here the CDR3 DNA reads TGTGCCAGTAATCCGGGGGTGAATGAGCAGTTCTTC. Amino acids: CASNPGVNEQFF.

Of note for this clone: The junction differs from germline at one of its ends, possibly a read error. This rearrangement joins TRBV4-1 to TRBJ2-5; D is ambiguous. Germline V gene lookup returns CDR1 MGHRA and CDR2 YSYEKL. The CDR3 length is 13 residues. The chain's CDR3 is CASTQLGGETQYF. The CDR3 nucleotides are TGCGCCAGCACCCAACTGGGTGGGGAGACCCAGTACTTC.

This clone was detected once. CDR3 in DNA: TGTGCCACAAACATGGGCGGGGGGGATGAGCAGTTCTTC. Translated: CATNMGGGDEQFF. This chain links TRBV10-3 with TRBJ2-1; TRBD2 aligns across 9 bases. Germline CDR1 ENHRY, CDR2 SYGVKD. This CDR3 spans 13 amino acids. The trim removed 10 bases at V and 8 bases at J, leaving 9 bases unmatched.

V and J are TRBV5-4 and TRBJ2-2, with D hard to call. The V end was cut by 3 bases, the J end by 8 bases, with 14 bases between. Germline V gives CDR1 SGHNT, CDR2 YYREEE (reference sequence). The CDR3 length is 14 residues. The CDR3 DNA reads as TGTGCCAGCAGCTATGACACTCTATTTGGGGAGCTGTTTTTT. This translates into CASSYDTLFGELFF.

The chain has TRBV9 and TRBJ1-5; D is unclear. With 4 bases removed from V and 0 bases from J, the gap between germline ends came to 11 bases. The CDR3 has 15 amino acids. In germline, CDR1 is SGDLS, CDR2 YYNGEE. The CDR3 is CASSLAIYSNQPQHF. Here the CDR3 DNA reads TGTGCCAGCAGCTTGGCTATTTATAGCAATCAGCCCCAGCATTTT.

The chain carries TRBV5-5 and TRBJ2-7, with 7 bases fitting TRBD1. In germline, CDR1 is SGHKS, CDR2 YYEKEE (reference sequence). The CDR3 has 15 amino acids. The ends lost 3 bases at V and 0 bases at J; junction bases unmatched: 6. The CDR3 loop reads CASSSSWDSSYEQYF. As DNA, the CDR3 is TGTGCCAGCAGCTCATCATGGGACAGCTCCTACGAGCAGTACTTC.

The chain recombines TRBV27 with TRBJ1-5, with 9 bases matching TRBD1. The trim removed 4 bases at V and 2 bases at J, leaving 6 bases unmatched. Germline V gene data show CDR1 as MNHEY and CDR2 as SMNVEV (reference sequence). There are 16 residues in the CDR3. DNA of the CDR3: TGTGCCAGCAGTTCACGACAGGGGGATGGCAATCAGCCCCAGCATTTT. Translation: CASSSRQGDGNQPQHF.

This chain's CDR3 is CASSETGAINYGYTF. The CDR3 DNA reads as TGTGCCAGCAGTGAAACCGGGGCAATTAACTATGGCTACACCTTC. The chain links TRBV6-1 to TRBJ1-2; D is perhaps TRBD1 (5 bases). The V and J ends lost 2 bases and 1 base respectively, with 11 bases between them. Germline CDR1 reads MNHNS; CDR2 reads SASEGT. The CDR3 consists of 15 residues.

This chain uses TRBV19 with TRBJ1-2; TRBD1 matches 9 bases. The CDR3 sequence is 13 residues long. Germline V gives CDR1 LNHDA, CDR2 SQIVND (reference sequence). The V gene end was trimmed by 7 bases and the J gene end by 5 bases; junction bases not matched to a gene: 5. The CDR3 protein is CASMTGTGYGYTF. The CDR3 DNA follows: TGTGCCAGTATGACGGGGACAGGGTATGGCTACACCTTC. Full variable domain (missing parts from reference TRBV19 and TRBJ1-2): DGGITQSPKYLFRKEGQNVTLSCEQNLNHDAMYWYRQDPGQGLRLIYYSQIVNDFQKGDIAEGYSVSREKKESFPLTVTSAQKNPTAFYLCASMTGTGYGYTFGSGTRLTVV.

This chain links TRBV7-6 with TRBJ2-7, with D tentatively TRBD1 or TRBD2 (5 bases each). Deletions cut 3 bases from V and 3 bases from J, with 18 bases between. CDR3 length: 16 amino acids. Germline V gives CDR1 SGHVS, CDR2 FNYEAQ. CDR3: CASSLEVGQADYEQYF. The CDR3 bases are TGTGCCAGCAGCTTGGAGGTGGGGCAGGCCGACTACGAGCAGTACTTC. The variable domain in full, completed from reference TRBV7-6 and TRBJ2-7, reads GAGVSQSPRYKVTKRGQDVALRCDPISGHVSLYWYRQALGQGPEFLTYFNYEAQQDKSGLPNDRFSAERPEGSISTLTIQRTEQRDSAMYRCASSLEVGQADYEQYFGPGTRLTVT.

The chain has TRBV19 and TRBJ1-2; D gene ambiguous. Germline lookup yields CDR1 LNHDA and CDR2 SQIVND (reference sequence). The CDR3 is 14 amino acids. V was trimmed by 2 bases and J by 4 bases, leaving 11 bases between them. CDR3 sequence: CASSIRPSAYGYTF. CDR3 nucleotide sequence: TGTGCCAGTAGTATAAGACCCTCCGCCTATGGCTACACCTTC. The full variable domain, with the rest looked up from reference TRBV19 and TRBJ1-2, is DGGITQSPKYLFRKEGQNVTLSCEQNLNHDAMYWYRQDPGQGLRLIYYSQIVNDFQKGDIAEGYSVSREKKESFPLTVTSAQKNPTAFYLCASSIRPSAYGYTFGSGTRLTVV.

The V and J genes are TRBV7-2 and TRBJ2-3; 10 bases agree with TRBD2. Germline V gene lookup returns CDR1 SGHTA and CDR2 FQGNSA. The CDR3 runs to 18 residues. Germline trimming cut 1 base from V and 1 base from J; bases unmatched to any gene: 8. This chain's CDR3 is CASSLDSAGGPGTDTQYF. The CDR3 DNA reads as TGTGCCAGCAGCTTAGACTCAGCGGGGGGGCCTGGCACAGATACGCAGTATTTT. Full variable domain (outside the CDR3, taken from reference TRBV7-2 and TRBJ2-3): GAGVSQSPSNKVTEKGKDVELRCDPISGHTALYWYRQSLGQGLEFLIYFQGNSAPDKSGLPSDRFSAERTGGSVSTLTIQRTQQEDSAVYLCASSLDSAGGPGTDTQYFGPGTRLTVL.

The chain uses TRBV19 and TRBJ2-1; 7 nucleotides line up with TRBD1. The V gene end was trimmed by 1 base and the J gene end by 9 bases; junction bases not matched to a gene: 9. In germline, CDR1 is LNHDA, CDR2 SQIVND (reference sequence). CDR3 size: 15 residues. CDR3 loop: CASSIGDRVAREQFF. DNA for the CDR3: TGTGCCAGTAGTATAGGTGACAGGGTGGCTCGTGAGCAGTTCTTC.

This rearrangement joins TRBV25-1 to TRBJ2-7, with D perhaps TRBD1 (7 bases). Deletions cut 4 bases from V and 0 bases from J, with 16 bases between. CDR1 is MGHDK and CDR2 is SYGVNS in the germline V gene. The CDR3 is 16 amino acids. The CDR3 loop is CASSGRGDSISYEQYF. The CDR3 region has the DNA TGTGCCAGCAGTGGAAGGGGGGACAGCATCTCCTACGAGCAGTACTTC.